One sample yielded the 21 T cell receptor beta chains listed below, sequenced in a study of blood T cell repertoires in COVID-19. Assay: immunoSEQ multiplex PCR; the TCRdb copy retains only in-frame clones and omits some. The sample includes 140,000 or so clones, roughly 87% of them seen just once. Sequencing was performed on peripheral blood. These TCRs come from a woman aged 45 to 65 with acute or convalescent COVID-19.

V is TRBV7-2 and J is TRBJ1-2, with 7 nucleotides matching TRBD1. This CDR3 contains 16 residues. Germline CDR1 reads SGHTA; CDR2 reads FQGNSA. Losses at the gene ends were 2 bases for V and 4 bases for J; bases not matched to a gene: 10. The CDR3 DNA sequence: TGTGCCAGCAGCTTAAACGTGCAGGGGGTAGTCTATGGCTACACCTTC. It is translated as CASSLNVQGVVYGYTF.

The genes are TRBV20-1 and TRBJ1-5; D might be TRBD1 (5 bases). Germline values: CDR1 DFQATT, CDR2 SNEGSKA (reference sequence). The V end was cut by 3 bases, the J end by 3 bases, with 9 bases between. The CDR3 runs 13 residues. As DNA, the CDR3 is TGCAGTGCTAGTCGGGGGAACAATCAGCCCCAGCATTTT. This gives the protein CSASRGNNQPQHF.

The J gene is TRBJ1-2, the V gene TRBV19; 7 nucleotides agree with TRBD1. CDR3 length equals 14 residues. The germline V gene encodes CDR1 LNHDA and CDR2 SQIVND (reference sequence). V was pared by 1 base and J by 7 bases, with 6 bases of the junction left unmatched. This CDR3 is CASSIGSGGGGYTF. The CDR3 DNA follows: TGTGCCAGTAGTATAGGGTCAGGGGGAGGTGGCTACACCTTC. The full variable domain, completed using reference TRBV19 and TRBJ1-2, is DGGITQSPKYLFRKEGQNVTLSCEQNLNHDAMYWYRQDPGQGLRLIYYSQIVNDFQKGDIAEGYSVSREKKESFPLTVTSAQKNPTAFYLCASSIGSGGGGYTFGSGTRLTVV.

V and J are TRBV9 and TRBJ1-2, with D possibly TRBD1 on 5 matching bases. The CDR3 has 16 amino acids. CDR1 and CDR2 (germline): SGDLS, YYNGEE. With 4 bases removed from V and 2 bases from J, the gap between germline ends came to 18 bases. Here the CDR3 reads CASSTSGGILNYGYTF. The CDR3 DNA is TGTGCCAGCAGCACTTCGGGGGGGATCCTAAACTATGGCTACACCTTC.

The chain is built from TRBV20-1 and TRBJ2-5, with 16 bases fitting TRBD2. CDR1 is DFQATT and CDR2 is SNEGSKA in the germline V gene (reference sequence). The CDR3 is made up of 17 amino acids. V was clipped by 3 bases and J by 5 bases; unmatched bases: 9. The CDR3 reads CSASRGTSGRAAETQYF. DNA for the CDR3: TGCAGTGCTAGTCGGGGGACTAGCGGGAGGGCCGCGGAGACCCAGTACTTC.

This chain links TRBV10-1 with TRBJ2-3; D is possibly TRBD1 (6 bases). The V gene lost 7 bases and the J gene lost 3 bases, with 26 bases spanning the gap. This CDR3 spans 18 amino acids. CDR1 and CDR2 (germline): WNHNN, SYGVQD (reference sequence). CDR3 loop: CASTPGVTPILETDTQYF. The CDR3 DNA reads TGCGCCAGCACCCCAGGGGTGACTCCTATTCTAGAGACAGATACGCAGTATTTT.

This clone was observed a few times. The V call is TRBV10-3, the J call TRBJ1-2; 7 bases are a match to TRBD1. V was clipped by 7 bases and J by 5 bases; unmatched bases: 7. This CDR3 is built from 13 residues. The germline CDR1 and CDR2 sequences are ENHRY and SYGVKD. This chain's CDR3 is CAITEGTDYGYTF. As DNA, the CDR3 is TGTGCCATCACCGAAGGGACAGATTATGGCTACACCTTC.

The chain joins TRBV9 to TRBJ2-7; 9 bases align to TRBD1. The CDR3 is 15 residues long. Per the germline V gene, CDR1 is SGDLS and CDR2 is YYNGEE. Trimming cost V 0 bases and J 3 bases; bases outside gene matches: 4. DNA of the CDR3: TGTGCCAGCAGCGTAGGAGGGACAGGGATCTACGAGCAGTACTTC. Amino acids: CASSVGGTGIYEQYF.

CDR3 sequence: CASNDRTGADTDTQYF. The CDR3 DNA reads TGTGCCAGTAACGATCGGACAGGGGCAGACACAGATACGCAGTATTTT. V usage is TRBV19 and J usage is TRBJ2-3, with 9 bases that match TRBD1. Germline CDR1 LNHDA, CDR2 SQIVND (reference sequence). The CDR3 is 16 amino acids. The V and J ends lost 7 bases and 2 bases, in that order; junction bases with no gene match: 10.

The rearrangement links TRBV6-5 to TRBJ1-1; 8 bases match TRBD1. V trimming: 6 bases; J trimming: 5 bases; junction bases outside the gene matches: 11. This CDR3 has 15 residues. Germline V gene data show CDR1 as MNHEY and CDR2 as SVGAGI. As DNA, the CDR3 is TGTGCCAGCAGCTCGTCATACAGGGGGTCAACTGAAGCTTTCTTT. Translated, it gives CASSSSYRGSTEAFF.

The gene calls are TRBV6-5 and TRBJ2-3, with 7 bases identical to TRBD1. In germline, CDR1 is MNHEY, CDR2 SVGAGI. V lost 4 bases, J lost 2 bases, and 6 bases stayed unmatched. This CDR3 is built from 15 residues. The CDR3 coding sequence is TGTGCCAGCAGTTCCGACAGGGCCCCCACAGATACGCAGTATTTT. Translation gives CASSSDRAPTDTQYF.

As DNA, the CDR3 is TGCACCAGCAGCCAAGTCAGTAATCAGCCCCAGCATTTT. Protein: CTSSQVSNQPQHF. The rearrangement joins TRBV1 to TRBJ1-5; the table assigns TRBD1, which was not confirmed against the DNA. TRBV1 is shown as a pseudogene. The CDR3 length is 13 residues.

The chain combines TRBV5-5 with TRBJ1-2; D is ambiguous. Germline V lookup: CDR1 SGHKS, CDR2 YYEKEE (reference sequence). The CDR3 has 16 residues. V was cut by 0 bases and J by 4 bases, with 16 bases left in between. The CDR3 here is CASSLGRTEFRYGYTF. The DNA for the CDR3 is TGTGCCAGCAGCTTGGGACGGACTGAATTCCGCTATGGCTACACCTTC.

This clone was counted once. V usage is TRBV7-6 and J usage is TRBJ1-2; tentatively, D is TRBD1 (5 bases). Per the germline V gene, CDR1 is SGHVS and CDR2 is FNYEAQ. V was shortened by 5 bases and J by 6 bases, with 19 bases between the two germline ends. This CDR3 comprises 15 residues. The CDR3 loop reads CASSPLGQGRDGYTF. The CDR3 DNA reads as TGTGCCAGCAGCCCTTTGGGGCAGGGCAGAGATGGCTACACCTTC.

The chain combines TRBV9 with TRBJ2-7, with D perhaps TRBD1 (5 bases). The V end was cut by 3 bases, the J end by 0 bases, with 10 bases between. Germline V CDR1 and CDR2: SGDLS, YYNGEE. CDR3 length: 14 residues. The CDR3 DNA is TGTGCCAGCAGCGAAGTAGGGGCCTCCTACGAGCAGTACTTC. Residues: CASSEVGASYEQYF.

The chain has TRBV9 and TRBJ1-2, with 10 positions matching TRBD1. The CDR3 covers 15 residues. The V segment lost 3 bases and the J segment 6 bases; nucleotides outside the gene matches: 8. CDR1 is SGDLS, CDR2 YYNGEE, per germline. CDR3 sequence reads: CASSGGGTGVNGYTF. For the CDR3, the DNA is TGTGCCAGCAGCGGCGGCGGGACAGGGGTAAATGGCTACACCTTC. The full variable domain, rest sourced from reference TRBV9 and TRBJ1-2, is DSGVTQTPKHLITATGQRVTLRCSPRSGDLSVYWYQQSLDQGLQFLIQYYNGEERAKGNILERFSAQQFPDLHSELNLSSLELGDSALYFCASSGGGTGVNGYTFGSGTRLTVV.

The J gene is TRBJ1-4, the V gene TRBV27; maybe TRBD1 (6 bases). The V end lost 3 bases, the J end lost 1 base, and 15 bases lay between the germline ends. In germline, CDR1 is MNHEY, CDR2 SMNVEV (reference sequence). This CDR3 has 17 amino acids. CDR3 in DNA: TGTGCCAGCAGTTTGGGGGAGGGGGAGAGAACTAATGAAAAACTGTTTTTT. Translated: CASSLGEGERTNEKLFF.

This chain links TRBV7-9 with TRBJ1-2; unclear D gene. Trimming left V 5 bases short and J 5 bases short, with 9 bases between. The CDR3 totals 12 residues. From germline, CDR1 is SEHNR and CDR2 FQNEAQ (reference sequence). The CDR3 coding sequence is TGTGCCAGCAGCAACCGGGAGTATGGCTACACCTTC. Translation: CASSNREYGYTF.

This clone has only one observation. This rearrangement joins TRBV9 to TRBJ2-1; 10 nucleotides align to TRBD2. The CDR3 has 18 amino acids. Germline CDR1 SGDLS, CDR2 YYNGEE. The V gene end was trimmed by 0 bases and the J gene end by 2 bases; junction bases not matched to a gene: 8. The CDR3 DNA reads as TGTGCCAGCAGCGTAGGGCACCCAGCGGGAGGGCCCTACAATGAGCAGTTCTTC. It encodes CASSVGHPAGGPYNEQFF.

The V and J genes are TRBV29-1 and TRBJ1-1; possibly TRBD1 for D (5 bases). Germline V CDR1 and CDR2: SQVTM, ANQGSEA. This CDR3 is built from 14 residues. Trimming took 5 bases from V and 3 from J, leaving 16 bases between them. The CDR3 coding sequence is TGCAGCGTTCAACCGACCCGGGGGGACACTGAAGCTTTCTTT. It encodes CSVQPTRGDTEAFF.

V is TRBV24-1 and J is TRBJ1-2; no clear D gene. Trimming pared 4 bases from V and 4 bases from J, leaving 3 bases between. This CDR3 is 11 amino acids long. Germline CDR1 KGHDR, CDR2 SFDVKD. Here the CDR3 reads CATSDIYGYTF. In nucleotides, the CDR3 is TGTGCCACCAGTGACATCTATGGCTACACCTTC.